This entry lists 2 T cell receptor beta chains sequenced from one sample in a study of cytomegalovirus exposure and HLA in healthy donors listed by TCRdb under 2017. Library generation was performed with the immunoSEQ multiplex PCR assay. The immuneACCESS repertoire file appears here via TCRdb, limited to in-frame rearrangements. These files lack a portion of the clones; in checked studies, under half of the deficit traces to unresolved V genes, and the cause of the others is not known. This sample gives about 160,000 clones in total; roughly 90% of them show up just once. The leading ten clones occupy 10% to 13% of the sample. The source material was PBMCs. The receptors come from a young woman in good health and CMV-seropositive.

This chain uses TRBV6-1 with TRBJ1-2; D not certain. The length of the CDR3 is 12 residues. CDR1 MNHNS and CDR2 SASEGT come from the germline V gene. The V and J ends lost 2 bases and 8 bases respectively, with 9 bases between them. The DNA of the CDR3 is TGTGCCAGCAGTGAAAACTCTTACGGCTACACCTTC. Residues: CASSENSYGYTF.

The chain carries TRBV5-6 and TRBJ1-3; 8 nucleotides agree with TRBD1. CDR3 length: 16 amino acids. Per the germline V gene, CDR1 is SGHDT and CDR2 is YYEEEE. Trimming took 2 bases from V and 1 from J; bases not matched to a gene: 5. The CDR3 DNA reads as TGTGCCAGCAGCTTCAGGGGGCTTGCTTCTGGAAACACCATATATTTT. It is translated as CASSFRGLASGNTIYF. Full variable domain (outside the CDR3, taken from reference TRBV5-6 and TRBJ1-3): DAGVTQSPTHLIKTRGQQVTLRCSPKSGHDTVSWYQQALGQGPQFIFQYYEEEERQRGNFPDRFSGHQFPNYSSELNVNALLLGDSALYLCASSFRGLASGNTIYFGEGSWLTVV.